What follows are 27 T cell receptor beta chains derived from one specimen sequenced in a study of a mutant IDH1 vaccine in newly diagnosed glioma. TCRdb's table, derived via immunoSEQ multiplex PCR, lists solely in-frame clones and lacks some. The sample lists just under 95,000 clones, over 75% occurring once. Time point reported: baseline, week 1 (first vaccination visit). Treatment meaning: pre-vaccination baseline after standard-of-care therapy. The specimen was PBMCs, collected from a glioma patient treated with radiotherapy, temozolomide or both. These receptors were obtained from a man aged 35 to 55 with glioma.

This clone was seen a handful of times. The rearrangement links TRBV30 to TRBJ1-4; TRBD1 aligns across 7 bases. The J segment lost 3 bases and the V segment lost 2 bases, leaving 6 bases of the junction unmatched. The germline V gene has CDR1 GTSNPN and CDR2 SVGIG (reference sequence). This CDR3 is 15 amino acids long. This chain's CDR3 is CAWSPGTVANEKLFF. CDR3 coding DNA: TGTGCCTGGAGTCCCGGGACAGTGGCTAATGAAAAACTGTTTTTT. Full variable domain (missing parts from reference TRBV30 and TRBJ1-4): SQTIHQWPATLVQPVGSPLSLECTVEGTSNPNLYWYRQAAGRGLQLLFYSVGIGQISSEVPQNLSASRPQDRQFILSSKKLLLSDSGFYLCAWSPGTVANEKLFFGSGTQLSVL.

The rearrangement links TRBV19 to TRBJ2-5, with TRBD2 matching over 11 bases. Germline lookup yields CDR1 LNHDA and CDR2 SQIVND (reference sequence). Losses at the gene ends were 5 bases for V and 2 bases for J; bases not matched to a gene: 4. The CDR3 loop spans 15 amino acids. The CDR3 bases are TGTGCCAGTAGTCGACTAGCGGGGACGCAAGAGACCCAGTACTTC. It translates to CASSRLAGTQETQYF.

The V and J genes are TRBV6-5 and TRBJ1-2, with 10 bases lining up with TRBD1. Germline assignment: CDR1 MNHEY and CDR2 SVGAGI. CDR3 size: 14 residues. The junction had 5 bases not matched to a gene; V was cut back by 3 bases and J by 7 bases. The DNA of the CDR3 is TGTGCCAGCAGTTATTCCGGACAGGGGGGTGGCTACACCTTC. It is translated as CASSYSGQGGGYTF.

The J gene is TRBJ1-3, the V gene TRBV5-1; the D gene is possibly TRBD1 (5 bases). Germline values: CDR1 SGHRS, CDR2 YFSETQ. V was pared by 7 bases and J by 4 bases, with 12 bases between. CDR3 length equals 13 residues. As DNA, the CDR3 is TGCGCCAGCCAAGGGACCGCGGGAAACACCATATATTTT. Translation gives CASQGTAGNTIYF. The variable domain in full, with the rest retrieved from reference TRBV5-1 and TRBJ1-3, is KAGVTQTPRYLIKTRGQQVTLSCSPISGHRSVSWYQQTPGQGLQFLFEYFSETQRNKGNFPGRFSGRQFSNSRSEMNVSTLELGDSALYLCASQGTAGNTIYFGEGSWLTVV.

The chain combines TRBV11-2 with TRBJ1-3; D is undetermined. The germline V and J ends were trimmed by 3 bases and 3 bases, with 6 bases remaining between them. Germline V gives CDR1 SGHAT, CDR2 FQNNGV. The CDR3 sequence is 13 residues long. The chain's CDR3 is CASSLHSGNTIYF. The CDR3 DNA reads TGTGCCAGCAGCTTGCACAGTGGAAACACCATATATTTT.

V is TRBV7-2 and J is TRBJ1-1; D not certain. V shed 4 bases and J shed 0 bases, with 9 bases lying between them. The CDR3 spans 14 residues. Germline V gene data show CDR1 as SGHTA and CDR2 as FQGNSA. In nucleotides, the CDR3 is TGTGCCAGCAGCTCCAAGGGCATGAACACTGAAGCTTTCTTT. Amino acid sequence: CASSSKGMNTEAFF.

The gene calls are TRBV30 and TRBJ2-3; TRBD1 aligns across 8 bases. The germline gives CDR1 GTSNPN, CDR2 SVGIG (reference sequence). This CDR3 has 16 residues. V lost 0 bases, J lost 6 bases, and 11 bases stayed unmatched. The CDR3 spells CAWSVRGRGRRDTQYF. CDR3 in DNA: TGTGCCTGGAGTGTAAGGGGCAGGGGGCGCAGGGATACGCAGTATTTT.

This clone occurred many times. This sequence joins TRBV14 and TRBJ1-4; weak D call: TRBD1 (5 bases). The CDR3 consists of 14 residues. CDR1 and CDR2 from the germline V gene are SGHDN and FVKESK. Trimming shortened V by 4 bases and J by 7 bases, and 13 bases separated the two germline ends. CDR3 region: CASSLAGRTEKLFF. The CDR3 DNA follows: TGTGCCAGCAGCCTAGCGGGGCGAACTGAAAAACTGTTTTTT.

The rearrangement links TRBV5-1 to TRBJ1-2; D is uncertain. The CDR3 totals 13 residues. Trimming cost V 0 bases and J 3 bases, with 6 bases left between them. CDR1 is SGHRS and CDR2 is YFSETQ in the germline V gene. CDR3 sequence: CASSLDVDYGYTF. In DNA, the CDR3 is TGCGCCAGCAGCTTGGATGTGGACTATGGCTACACCTTC.

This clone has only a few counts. The CDR3 nucleotides read TGTGCCAGCAGCTGGGAGGGGGGTTCTAACTATGGCTACACCTTC. This encodes CASSWEGGSNYGYTF. The chain links TRBV11-2 to TRBJ1-2; D perhaps matches TRBD1 (6 bases). The CDR3 is 15 residues long. Germline CDR1 and CDR2: SGHAT and FQNNGV. Between the trimmed V and J ends, which lost 4 bases and 0 bases, there was a span of 12 bases.

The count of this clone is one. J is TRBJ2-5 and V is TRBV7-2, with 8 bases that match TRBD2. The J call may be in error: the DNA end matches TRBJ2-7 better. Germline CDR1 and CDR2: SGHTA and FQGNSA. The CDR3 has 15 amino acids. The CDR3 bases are TGTGCCAGCAGCTTAGTTCCGGGAGGGCCTTACGAGCAGTACTTC. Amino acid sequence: CASSLVPGGPYEQYF.

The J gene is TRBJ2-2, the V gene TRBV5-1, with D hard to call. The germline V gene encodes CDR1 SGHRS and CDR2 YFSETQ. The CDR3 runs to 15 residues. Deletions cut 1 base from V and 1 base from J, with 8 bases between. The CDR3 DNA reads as TGCGCCAGCAGCTTGACAGAATTGAACACCGGGGAGCTGTTTTTT. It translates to CASSLTELNTGELFF.

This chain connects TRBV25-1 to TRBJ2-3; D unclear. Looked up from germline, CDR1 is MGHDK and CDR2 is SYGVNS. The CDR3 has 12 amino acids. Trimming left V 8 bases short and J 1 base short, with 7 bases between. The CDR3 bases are TGTGCCAGCTTAGTGGGCACAGATACGCAGTATTTT. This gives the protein CASLVGTDTQYF.

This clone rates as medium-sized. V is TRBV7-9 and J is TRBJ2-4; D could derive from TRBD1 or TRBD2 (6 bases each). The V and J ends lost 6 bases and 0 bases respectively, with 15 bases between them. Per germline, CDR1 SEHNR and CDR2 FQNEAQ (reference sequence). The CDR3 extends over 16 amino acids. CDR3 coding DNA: TGTGCCAGCAGACCAAGAGAGGGGGGAGCCAAAAACATTCAGTACTTC. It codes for CASRPREGGAKNIQYF.

CDR3 sequence reads: CASSKTKAPLHF. CDR3 sequence (DNA): TGTGCCAGTAGTAAGACAAAAGCACCCCTCCACTTT. This rearrangement joins TRBV19 to TRBJ1-6; D remains unclear. CDR1 LNHDA and CDR2 SQIVND come from the germline V gene (reference sequence). Trimming pared 4 bases from V and 11 bases from J, leaving 9 bases between. The CDR3 consists of 12 residues.

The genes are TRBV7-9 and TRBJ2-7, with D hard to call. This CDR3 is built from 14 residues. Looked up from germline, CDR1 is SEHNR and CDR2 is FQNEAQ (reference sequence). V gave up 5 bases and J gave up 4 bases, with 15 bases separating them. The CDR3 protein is CASSPAHPGYEQYF. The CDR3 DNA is TGTGCCAGCAGCCCCGCCCATCCCGGGTACGAGCAGTACTTC. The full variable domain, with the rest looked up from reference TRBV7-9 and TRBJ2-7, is DTGVSQNPRHKITKRGQNVTFRCDPISEHNRLYWYRQTLGQGPEFLTYFQNEAQLEKSRLLSDRFSAERPKGSFSTLEIQRTEQGDSAMYLCASSPAHPGYEQYFGPGTRLTVT.

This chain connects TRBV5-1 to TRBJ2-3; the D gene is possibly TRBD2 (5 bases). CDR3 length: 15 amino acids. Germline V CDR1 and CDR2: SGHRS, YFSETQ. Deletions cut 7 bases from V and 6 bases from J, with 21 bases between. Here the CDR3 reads CASSSTDARGDTQYF. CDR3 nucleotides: TGCGCCAGCTCCTCCACGGACGCAAGAGGGGATACGCAGTATTTT.

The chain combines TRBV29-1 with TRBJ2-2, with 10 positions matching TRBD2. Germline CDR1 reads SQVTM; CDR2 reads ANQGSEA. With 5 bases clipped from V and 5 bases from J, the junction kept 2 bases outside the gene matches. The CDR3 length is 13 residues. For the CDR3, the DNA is TGCAGCGTTTCTAGCGGGAGAACCGGGGAGCTGTTTTTT. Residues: CSVSSGRTGELFF.

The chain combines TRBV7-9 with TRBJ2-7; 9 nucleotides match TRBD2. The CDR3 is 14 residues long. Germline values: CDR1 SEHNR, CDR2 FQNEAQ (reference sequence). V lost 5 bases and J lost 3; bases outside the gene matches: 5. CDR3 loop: CASSPAGGGYEQYF. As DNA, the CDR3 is TGTGCCAGCAGCCCAGCGGGAGGTGGCTACGAGCAGTACTTC.

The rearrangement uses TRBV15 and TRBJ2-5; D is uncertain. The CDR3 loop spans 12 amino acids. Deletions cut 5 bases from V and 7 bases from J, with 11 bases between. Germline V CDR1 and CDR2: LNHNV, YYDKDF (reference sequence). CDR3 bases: TGTGCCACCAGCCCAGTTAGAGGGACCCAGTACTTC. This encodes CATSPVRGTQYF.

In DNA, the CDR3 is TGTGCCAGCAGCTTAACAGGGGGCAAAAACATTCAGTACTTC. It codes for CASSLTGGKNIQYF. The chain employs TRBV7-3 and TRBJ2-4, with TRBD1 as a possible D gene (6 bases). The CDR3 length is 14 residues. Germline CDR1 reads SGHTA; CDR2 reads FQGTGA. Trimming pared 0 bases from V and 3 bases from J, leaving 6 bases between.

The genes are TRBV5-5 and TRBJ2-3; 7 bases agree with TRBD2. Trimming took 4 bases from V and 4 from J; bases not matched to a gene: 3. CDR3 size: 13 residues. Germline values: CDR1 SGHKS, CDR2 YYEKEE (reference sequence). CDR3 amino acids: CASSELASDTQYF. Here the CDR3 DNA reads TGTGCCAGCAGCGAACTAGCGTCAGATACGCAGTATTTT.

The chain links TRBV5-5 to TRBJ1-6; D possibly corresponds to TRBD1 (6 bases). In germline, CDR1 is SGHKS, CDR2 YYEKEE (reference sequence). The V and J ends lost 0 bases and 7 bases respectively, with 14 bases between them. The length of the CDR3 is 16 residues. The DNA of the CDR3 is TGTGCCAGCAGCTTGGAACCGGGACAACTAAATTCACCCCTCCACTTT. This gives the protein CASSLEPGQLNSPLHF.

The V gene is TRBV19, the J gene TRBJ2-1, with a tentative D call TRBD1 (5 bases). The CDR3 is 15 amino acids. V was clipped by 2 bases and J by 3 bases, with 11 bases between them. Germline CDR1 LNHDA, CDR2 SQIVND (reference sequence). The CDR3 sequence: CASSIQGPGYNEQFF. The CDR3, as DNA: TGTGCCAGTAGTATACAGGGTCCAGGCTACAATGAGCAGTTCTTC.

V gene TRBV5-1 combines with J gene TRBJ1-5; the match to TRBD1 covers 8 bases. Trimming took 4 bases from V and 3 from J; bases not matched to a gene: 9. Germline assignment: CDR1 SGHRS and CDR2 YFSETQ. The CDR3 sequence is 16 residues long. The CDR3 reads CASSPGWDRNNQPQHF. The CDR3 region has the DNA TGCGCCAGCAGCCCTGGCTGGGACAGGAACAATCAGCCCCAGCATTTT.

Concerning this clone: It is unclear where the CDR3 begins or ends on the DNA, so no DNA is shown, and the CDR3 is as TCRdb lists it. The CDR3 sequence: CASSLFGTGNDKYF. V and J are TRBV28 and TRBJ2-3; TRBD1, the table's D call, lacks a check against the DNA. The CDR3 is made up of 14 amino acids, end residues included. From germline, CDR1 is MDHEN and CDR2 SYDVKM.

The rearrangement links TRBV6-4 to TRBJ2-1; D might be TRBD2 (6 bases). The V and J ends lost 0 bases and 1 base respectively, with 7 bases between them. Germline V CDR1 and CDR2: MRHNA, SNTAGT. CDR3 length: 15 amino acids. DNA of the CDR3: TGTGCCAGCAGTGACTCGGAGGGTTCCTACAATGAGCAGTTCTTC. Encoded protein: CASSDSEGSYNEQFF.